Here is one T cell receptor beta chain with its context. The sample is drawn from a study of blood T cell repertoires in COVID-19. In the study overall: The samples span acute and convalescent COVID-19 from the United States, Italy and Spain. Sources were T cells, B-cell-depleted T cells, or PBMCs; the material itself was cDNA or gDNA.

Trimming removed 1 base at V and 2 bases at J, with 15 bases between. Germline V gene data show CDR1 as MDHEN and CDR2 as SYDVKM. CDR3 size: 16 residues. In the authors' methods: Estimated nucleated cell counts came from reference gene primer amplification. This table comes from immunoSEQ multiplex PCR, and its TCRdb copy is limited to in-frame clones, with some not included. V and J calls and clone size are copied from that table; D and trimming were computed from the DNA. In the table there are over 200,000 clones, around 90% of which are singletons. This sequence was found in a man aged 25-45 years with acute or convalescent COVID-19. The sample was peripheral blood. The rearrangement links TRBV28 to TRBJ2-7; D possibly corresponds to TRBD1 (5 bases). The CDR3 coding sequence is TGTGCCAGCAGTTTATCGGCAGGGTACCTCCCCTACGAGCAGTACTTC. Residues: CASSLSAGYLPYEQYF. Full variable domain (missing parts from reference TRBV28 and TRBJ2-7): DVKVTQSSRYLVKRTGEKVFLECVQDMDHENMFWYRQDPGLGLRLIYFSYDVKMKEKGDIPEGYSVSREKKERFSLILESASTNQTSMYLCASSLSAGYLPYEQYFGPGTRLTVT.